These T cell receptor beta chains were read from a single sample in a study of regulatory dendritic cells for organ transplantation. Their antigens are not known. The repertoire was sequenced with immunoSEQ multiplex PCR; TCRdb's copy has only in-frame clones and lacks some. The sample has approximately 10,000 clones; under 70% are singletons. Sequenced: naive CD4+ T cells from blood cultured with dendritic cells. The source of these receptors is a human donor in good health. Each CDR3 is given with its conserved first and last residue. Fields, in order: CDR3 protein, CDR3 DNA, D gene, J gene, clone size, V gene. The D gene is left open where the match is weak. Clone size is not always given. Where it is, it says once, few, many or a class for expanded clones.

cdr3_aa: CASSWDRTYNEQFF
cdr3_nt: TGTGCCAGCAGTTGGGACAGGACCTACAATGAGCAGTTCTTC
d_call: TRBD1
j_call: TRBJ2-1
clone_size: once
v_call: TRBV6-1

cdr3_aa: CASSIAGTSGVYNEQFF
cdr3_nt: TGTGCCAGTAGTATAGCCGGGACTAGCGGGGTTTACAATGAGCAGTTCTTC
d_call: TRBD2
j_call: TRBJ2-1
clone_size: NA
v_call: TRBV19

cdr3_aa: CASSSRQNNYGYTF
cdr3_nt: TGTGCCAGCAGTTCCCGACAGAATAACTATGGCTACACCTTC
d_call: NA
j_call: TRBJ1-2
clone_size: NA
v_call: TRBV6-5

cdr3_aa: CASSYGTGGIRNTGELFF
cdr3_nt: TGTGCCAGCAGCTACGGGACAGGGGGCATTCGGAACACCGGGGAGCTGTTTTTT
d_call: TRBD1
j_call: TRBJ2-2
clone_size: once
v_call: TRBV5-4

cdr3_aa: CASGIAGAGTGELFF
cdr3_nt: TGCGCCAGCGGGATAGCGGGGGCAGGAACCGGGGAGCTGTTTTTT
d_call: TRBD2
j_call: TRBJ2-2
clone_size: NA
v_call: TRBV5-1

cdr3_aa: CASRTTSGVSYEQYF
cdr3_nt: TGTGCCAGCAGAACGACTAGCGGGGTTTCCTACGAGCAGTACTTC
d_call: TRBD2
j_call: TRBJ2-7
clone_size: NA
v_call: TRBV27

cdr3_aa: CASSSDRYGYTF
cdr3_nt: TGTGCCAGCAGCTCAGACAGATATGGCTACACCTTC
d_call: NA
j_call: TRBJ1-2
clone_size: medium-sized
v_call: TRBV7-8

cdr3_aa: CASSTPGIDSITEAFF
cdr3_nt: TGTGCCAGCAGCACCCCAGGGATAGACTCGATTACTGAAGCTTTCTTT
d_call: NA
j_call: TRBJ1-1
clone_size: NA
v_call: TRBV5-5

cdr3_aa: CASSEQGAQPQHF
cdr3_nt: TGCGCCAGCAGTGAACAGGGAGCCCAGCCCCAGCATTTT
d_call: NA
j_call: TRBJ1-5
clone_size: NA
v_call: TRBV10-2

cdr3_aa: CASSEILTDTEAFF
cdr3_nt: TGTGCCAGCAGTGAAATCCTCACAGATACTGAAGCTTTCTTT
d_call: NA
j_call: TRBJ1-1
clone_size: NA
v_call: TRBV6-1

cdr3_aa: CASSEKGKGTTGANVLTF
cdr3_nt: TGTGCCAGCAGCGAGAAGGGGAAGGGGACAACTGGGGCCAACGTCCTGACTTTC
d_call: NA
j_call: TRBJ2-6
clone_size: few
v_call: TRBV7-8

cdr3_aa: CASSATSDRAFF
cdr3_nt: TGTGCCAGCAGCGCAACCTCAGACAGAGCTTTCTTT
d_call: NA
j_call: TRBJ1-1
clone_size: NA
v_call: TRBV13

cdr3_aa: CAIKATSGTDTQYF
cdr3_nt: TGTGCCATCAAGGCGACTAGCGGAACAGATACGCAGTATTTT
d_call: TRBD2
j_call: TRBJ2-3
clone_size: NA
v_call: TRBV10-3

cdr3_aa: CSVGYDSGGTEAFF
cdr3_nt: TGCAGCGTTGGATACGACTCCGGTGGCACTGAAGCTTTCTTT
d_call: NA
j_call: TRBJ1-1
clone_size: few
v_call: TRBV29-1

cdr3_aa: CAISGRGSGSGANVLTF
cdr3_nt: TGTGCCATCAGTGGGCGGGGCAGTGGCTCTGGGGCCAACGTCCTGACTTTC
d_call: NA
j_call: TRBJ2-6
clone_size: NA
v_call: TRBV10-3

cdr3_aa: CASSSQGSGYEQYF
cdr3_nt: TGTGCCAGCAGCTCACAGGGGAGCGGGTACGAGCAGTACTTC
d_call: NA
j_call: TRBJ2-7
clone_size: NA
v_call: TRBV11-2

cdr3_aa: CASSSRVGSNSPLHF
cdr3_nt: TGTGCCAGCAGCTCTCGGGTGGGGAGCAATTCACCCCTCCACTTT
d_call: NA
j_call: TRBJ1-6
clone_size: NA
v_call: TRBV5-4

cdr3_aa: CASSEGAPGTGELFF
cdr3_nt: TGTGCCAGCAGCGAGGGGGCTCCCGGGACCGGGGAGCTGTTTTTT
d_call: TRBD1
j_call: TRBJ2-2
clone_size: NA
v_call: TRBV5-4